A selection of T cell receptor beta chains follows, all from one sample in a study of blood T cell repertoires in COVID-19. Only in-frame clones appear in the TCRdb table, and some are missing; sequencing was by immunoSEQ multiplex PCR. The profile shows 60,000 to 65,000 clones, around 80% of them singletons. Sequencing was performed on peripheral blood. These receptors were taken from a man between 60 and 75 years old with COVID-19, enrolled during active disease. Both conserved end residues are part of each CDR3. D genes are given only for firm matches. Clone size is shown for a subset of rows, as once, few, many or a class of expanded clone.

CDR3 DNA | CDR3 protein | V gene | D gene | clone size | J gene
TGTGCCAGCAGCCGTAGAGGGTCGAGCGGGAGGGCAGAGACCCAGTACTTC | CASSRRGSSGRAETQYF | TRBV5-4 | TRBD2 | - | TRBJ2-5
TGTGCCAGCAGTCCAGGACTGACGGCGGAGACCCAGTACTTC | CASSPGLTAETQYF | TRBV7-9 | - | - | TRBJ2-5
TGTGCCAGCAGTGAATTATTGCAGGGGGGTGGTCAGCCCCAGCATTTT | CASSELLQGGGQPQHF | TRBV2 | TRBD1 | - | TRBJ1-5
TGTGCCAGTAGCCCCTCGACGACTAGCGGGGACGATGAGCAGTTCTTC | CASSPSTTSGDDEQFF | TRBV19 | TRBD2 | - | TRBJ2-1
TGTGCCAGTAGTGCGACGACAGGGGGTGAGCAGTTCTTC | CASSATTGGEQFF | TRBV19 | TRBD1 | - | TRBJ2-1
TGCGCCAGCAGCCTAGGACTAGCGGGGGAGACCCAGTACTTC | CASSLGLAGETQYF | TRBV4-1 | TRBD2 | - | TRBJ2-5
TGCGCCAGCAGTCTTCAGACTAGCGGGAGGGGGTACACGCAGTATTTT | CASSLQTSGRGYTQYF | TRBV23-1 | TRBD2 | - | TRBJ2-3
TGTGCCAGCAGCTCTACCCCCGGAAACATTCAGTACTTC | CASSSTPGNIQYF | TRBV5-4 | - | - | TRBJ2-4
TGCGCCAGCAGCCCCAGATATCTCCGGGACAGCACCTACGAGCAGTACTTC | CASSPRYLRDSTYEQYF | TRBV4-1 | TRBD1 | - | TRBJ2-7
TGTGCCAGCAGCGAGGGCCTAGGGGTGACCCAGTACTTC | CASSEGLGVTQYF | TRBV9 | - | once | TRBJ2-5
TGTGCCAGCAGCTCGCAGACAGGACAGCACTATGGCTACACCTTC | CASSSQTGQHYGYTF | TRBV7-2 | - | - | TRBJ1-2
TGCAGTGCTAGTAGGGGACAGGGAGACGGCTACACCTTC | CSASRGQGDGYTF | TRBV20-1 | TRBD1 | - | TRBJ1-2
TGTGCCAGCAGCCAGGGAACTAGCAGAATTCCCTACGAGCAGTACTTC | CASSQGTSRIPYEQYF | TRBV3-1/TRBV3-2 | - | - | TRBJ2-7
TGCGCCAGCAGCTTGGGGCTAGCGGGGGGCTCAGAGACCCAGTACTTC | CASSLGLAGGSETQYF | TRBV5-1 | TRBD2 | many | TRBJ2-5
TGTGCCAGCAGCATGACAGGGGGCTCAAGGAACACTGAAGCTTTCTTT | CASSMTGGSRNTEAFF | TRBV7-9 | TRBD1 | - | TRBJ1-1
TGTGCCACCAGTGAGTGGGACAGGGAGAGCAATCAGCCCCAGCATTTT | CATSEWDRESNQPQHF | TRBV24-1 | TRBD1 | - | TRBJ1-5
TGCGCCAGCACCTCGGGAGGAGGGTTAGATGGCTACACCTTC | CASTSGGGLDGYTF | TRBV5-1 | - | - | TRBJ1-2
TGTGCCAGCAGCTTGGATCTACCGCCCTACGAGCAGTACTTC | CASSLDLPPYEQYF | TRBV5-6 | - | - | TRBJ2-7
TGTGCCAGAAGCTTAGACAGATACAATGGCTACACCTTC | CARSLDRYNGYTF | TRBV5-3 | - | - | TRBJ1-2
TGTGCCAGTAATTCGAGCTCCTACGAGCAGTACTTC | CASNSSSYEQYF | TRBV19 | - | - | TRBJ2-7
TGCAGCGTTCCCCGCGGGAGTGGCACCGGGGAGCTGTTTTTT | CSVPRGSGTGELFF | TRBV29-1 | TRBD2 | - | TRBJ2-2
TGTGCCAGCAGCGCCCGACTAGAAGAGGATGAGCAGTTCTTC | CASSARLEEDEQFF | TRBV11-2 | - | - | TRBJ2-1
TGCGCCAGCAGCCAACTAGCCGGCACAGATACGCAGTATTTT | CASSQLAGTDTQYF | TRBV4-1 | - | - | TRBJ2-3
TGCGCCAGCAGCTTTGGGACAGGGAGTGAAAAACTGTTTTTT | CASSFGTGSEKLFF | TRBV5-1 | TRBD1 | - | TRBJ1-4
TGTGCCAGCAGTTTTGGACTCTACGAGCAGTACTTC | CASSFGLYEQYF | TRBV12-3/TRBV12-4 | - | - | TRBJ2-7
TGTGCCAGCAGCCCCCGCCGGTGGACAGGGACTTATGGCTACACCTTC | CASSPRRWTGTYGYTF | TRBV9 | TRBD1 | - | TRBJ1-2
TGTGCCACCAGTGCAGCAGGGAACCACGAGCAGTACTTC | CATSAAGNHEQYF | TRBV24-1 | - | - | TRBJ2-7
TGTGCCACCAGCAGAGATAGGGGCAGGCTCTACGAGCAGTACTTC | CATSRDRGRLYEQYF | TRBV15 | - | - | TRBJ2-7
TGCGCCAGCAGCTTGGGTTCAGGCCGCTATGAGGAGACCCAGTACTTC | CASSLGSGRYEETQYF | TRBV5-1 | - | - | TRBJ2-5
TGCGCCAGCAGAGACACCCGACAGGGAAGATCCTACGAGCAGTACTTC | CASRDTRQGRSYEQYF | TRBV4-1 | TRBD1 | - | TRBJ2-7
TGTGCCAGCAGCCAAGTAACGAAGCAGTTTCTCGGGAGCTACACCTTC | CASSQVTKQFLGSYTF | TRBV14 | - | - | TRBJ1-2
TGCGCCAGCAGCTTGGTACCAGGGGGCAATCAGCCCCAGCATTTT | CASSLVPGGNQPQHF | TRBV5-1 | - | - | TRBJ1-5
TGTGCCAGCAGCTTAGTTTGGACTAGCGGCCAAGAGACCCAGTACTTC | CASSLVWTSGQETQYF | TRBV7-2 | TRBD2 | - | TRBJ2-5
TGTGCCAGCAGTTATCAGGGGCTCGGGGAGCTGTTTTTT | CASSYQGLGELFF | TRBV12-3/TRBV12-4 | - | - | TRBJ2-2
TGTGCCAGCAGTGAAGCCGAAAGCAGGGGGACCCAGTACTTC | CASSEAESRGTQYF | TRBV2 | - | - | TRBJ2-5
TGTGCCAGCACGGGCCTCAGGGCCTATGAGCAGTTCTTC | CASTGLRAYEQFF | TRBV6-5 | - | - | TRBJ2-1
TGTGCCAGCAGCCAAGAATGGACAGGGAAATCACCCCTCCACTTT | CASSQEWTGKSPLHF | TRBV3-1/TRBV3-2 | TRBD1 | - | TRBJ1-6
TGTGCCAGCACGGCTAGCCTCCTTATAGGGAATGAGCAGTTCTTC | CASTASLLIGNEQFF | TRBV2 | - | - | TRBJ2-1
TGTGCCAGCAGCCCCATGGGGGGAGGGTACAATGAGCAGTTCTTC | CASSPMGGGYNEQFF | TRBV7-6 | TRBD2 | - | TRBJ2-1
TGCAGCGTTGCGACTAGCGGGATTACCCAAGAGACCCAGTACTTC | CSVATSGITQETQYF | TRBV29-1 | TRBD2 | - | TRBJ2-5
TGTGCCAGCAGCCCGGCGCAGGGATATTCACCCCTCCACTTT | CASSPAQGYSPLHF | TRBV5-4 | - | once | TRBJ1-6
TGCAGCGTTAAGGTACAGGGCGGAGATACGCAGTATTTT | CSVKVQGGDTQYF | TRBV29-1 | - | - | TRBJ2-3
TGTGCCAGCAGCGTAGGAACAGGGTCTAATGAAAAACTGTTTTTT | CASSVGTGSNEKLFF | TRBV9 | - | - | TRBJ1-4
TGTGCCACAGTTAGGGACAGGGGGTTTACCTACGAGCAGTACTTC | CATVRDRGFTYEQYF | TRBV2 | TRBD1 | - | TRBJ2-7
TGTGCCAGCAGTGAAGCGGTGGGCTCGAACACTGAAGCTTTCTTT | CASSEAVGSNTEAFF | TRBV2 | - | - | TRBJ1-1
TGTGCCAGCAGTGAACCTGCAGATACGCAGTATTTT | CASSEPADTQYF | TRBV25-1 | - | - | TRBJ2-3